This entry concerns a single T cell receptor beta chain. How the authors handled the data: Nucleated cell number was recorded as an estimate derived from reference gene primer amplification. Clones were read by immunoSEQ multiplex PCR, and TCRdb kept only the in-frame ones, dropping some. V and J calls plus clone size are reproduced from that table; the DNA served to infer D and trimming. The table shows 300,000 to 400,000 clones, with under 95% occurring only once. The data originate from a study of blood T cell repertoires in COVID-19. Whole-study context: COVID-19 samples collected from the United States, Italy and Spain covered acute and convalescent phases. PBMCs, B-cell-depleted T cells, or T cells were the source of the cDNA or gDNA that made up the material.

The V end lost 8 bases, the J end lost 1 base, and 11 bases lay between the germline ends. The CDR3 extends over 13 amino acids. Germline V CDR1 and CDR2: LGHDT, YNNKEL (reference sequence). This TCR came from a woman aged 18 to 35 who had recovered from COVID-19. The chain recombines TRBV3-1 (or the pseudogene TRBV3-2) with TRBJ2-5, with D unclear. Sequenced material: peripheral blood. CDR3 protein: CASRVAVQETQYF. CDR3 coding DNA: TGTGCCAGCCGGGTTGCGGTCCAAGAGACCCAGTACTTC.